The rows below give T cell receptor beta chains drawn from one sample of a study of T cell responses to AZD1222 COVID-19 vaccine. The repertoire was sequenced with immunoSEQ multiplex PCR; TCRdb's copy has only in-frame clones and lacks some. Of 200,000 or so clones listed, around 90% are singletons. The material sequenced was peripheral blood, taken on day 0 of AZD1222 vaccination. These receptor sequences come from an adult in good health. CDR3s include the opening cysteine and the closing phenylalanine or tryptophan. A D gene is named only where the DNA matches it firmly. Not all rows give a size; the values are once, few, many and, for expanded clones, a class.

DNA: TGTGCCAGCAGCCCGGGTGGTAGGGATAGCAATCAGCCCCAGCATTTT
CDR3: CASSPGGRDSNQPQHF
V: TRBV28
size: NA
D: NA
J: TRBJ1-5

DNA: TGTGCCAGCAGTGATACAGGGTGGGATTCACCCCTCCACTTT
CDR3: CASSDTGWDSPLHF
V: TRBV2
size: NA
D: NA
J: TRBJ1-6

DNA: TGTGCCAGCAGCCCCGACAACTACAATGAGCAGTTCTTC
CDR3: CASSPDNYNEQFF
V: TRBV9
size: NA
D: NA
J: TRBJ2-1

DNA: TGTGCCAGTACCGAAGGCGTTCTCGGAAACACCATATATTTT
CDR3: CASTEGVLGNTIYF
V: TRBV19
size: NA
D: NA
J: TRBJ1-3

DNA: TGTGCCAGCAGCCCCAGTCCCGGGACAGGGGACTATGGCTACACCTTC
CDR3: CASSPSPGTGDYGYTF
V: TRBV3-1/TRBV3-2
size: once
D: TRBD1
J: TRBJ1-2

DNA: TGTGCCAGCACTAAGGGTAGCGACGAGCAGTACTTC
CDR3: CASTKGSDEQYF
V: TRBV12-3/TRBV12-4
size: NA
D: NA
J: TRBJ2-7

DNA: TGTGCCAGCAGCTTAGCGACCGGGACTAGCCTCCGGCAGTTCTTC
CDR3: CASSLATGTSLRQFF
V: TRBV11-2
size: NA
D: TRBD2
J: TRBJ2-1

DNA: TGTGCCAGCAGCTCCCGGACTACTAACTATGGCTACACCTTC
CDR3: CASSSRTTNYGYTF
V: TRBV7-9
size: NA
D: NA
J: TRBJ1-2

DNA: TGTGCCAGCAGCTTAGCCAGCGGAGCCAAAAACATTCAGTACTTC
CDR3: CASSLASGAKNIQYF
V: TRBV7-9
size: NA
D: NA
J: TRBJ2-4

DNA: TGCGCCAGCAGCCAGAGACTAGCGGGACCAAACACCGGGGAGCTGTTTTTT
CDR3: CASSQRLAGPNTGELFF
V: TRBV4-1
size: NA
D: TRBD2
J: TRBJ2-2

DNA: TGTGCCAGCAGCTTTCGCCCGGGCGTAAGCAATCAGCCCCAGCATTTT
CDR3: CASSFRPGVSNQPQHF
V: TRBV7-6
size: few
D: NA
J: TRBJ1-5

DNA: TGTGCCAGCAGCACAGGGGGAGCTAACTATGGCTACACCTTC
CDR3: CASSTGGANYGYTF
V: TRBV27
size: NA
D: TRBD1
J: TRBJ1-2

DNA: TGCGCCAGCAGGGCTAGCGGAGCCAGGAGTAATGAGCAGTTCTTC
CDR3: CASRASGARSNEQFF
V: TRBV5-1
size: NA
D: TRBD2
J: TRBJ2-1

DNA: TGTGCCAGCAGCCCCGAGGGCTCGCCATACTATGAGCAGTTCTTC
CDR3: CASSPEGSPYYEQFF
V: TRBV9
size: NA
D: NA
J: TRBJ2-1

DNA: TGCGCCAGCAGCTTGGCTGGCCCCCTGGGCAATTATGAGCAGTTCTTC
CDR3: CASSLAGPLGNYEQFF
V: TRBV5-1
size: NA
D: NA
J: TRBJ2-1

DNA: TGTGCCAGTAGTGCAGGGGAGGGGTACAATGAGCAGTTCTTC
CDR3: CASSAGEGYNEQFF
V: TRBV19
size: NA
D: NA
J: TRBJ2-1

DNA: TGTGCCAGCAGCCAAGGGACAGTTCTGTACTTC
CDR3: CASSQGTVLYF
V: TRBV3-1/TRBV3-2
size: NA
D: NA
J: TRBJ2-7

DNA: TGTGTCAGAAGCTTAGTTTTCGGGAAACATCAAGAGACCCAGTACTTC
CDR3: CVRSLVFGKHQETQYF
V: TRBV7-5
size: NA
D: NA
J: TRBJ2-5

DNA: TGTGCCATCAGTGGTGGCCAGCGGGGGGGCCATTCAGAGACCCAGTACTTC
CDR3: CAISGGQRGGHSETQYF
V: TRBV10-3
size: few
D: TRBD2
J: TRBJ2-5

DNA: TGTGCCAGCTCACCAACTCGGAACCAGCCCCAGCATTTT
CDR3: CASSPTRNQPQHF
V: TRBV18
size: NA
D: NA
J: TRBJ1-5

DNA: TGTGCCAGTAGTATAGATACTGGACGGAAGAATCAGCCCCAGCATTTT
CDR3: CASSIDTGRKNQPQHF
V: TRBV19
size: NA
D: NA
J: TRBJ1-5